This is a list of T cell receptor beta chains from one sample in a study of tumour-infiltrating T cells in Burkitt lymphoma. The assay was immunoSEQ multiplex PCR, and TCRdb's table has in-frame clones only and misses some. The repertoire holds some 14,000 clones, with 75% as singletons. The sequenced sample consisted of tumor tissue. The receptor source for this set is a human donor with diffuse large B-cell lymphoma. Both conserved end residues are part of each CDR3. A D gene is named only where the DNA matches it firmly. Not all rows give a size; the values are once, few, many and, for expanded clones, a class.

CDR3nt: TGTGCCATCAGTGAGAGGCAGGGGGACAATCAGCCCCAGCATTTT
CDR3aa: CAISERQGDNQPQHF
abundance: .
d_gene: TRBD1
v_gene: TRBV10-3
j_gene: TRBJ1-5

CDR3nt: TGCAGCGCCGAACAAACTGAAGCTTTCTTT
CDR3aa: CSAEQTEAFF
abundance: few
d_gene: .
v_gene: TRBV29-1
j_gene: TRBJ1-1

CDR3nt: TGTGCCATCAGTCCAGACGGGAATGTGGAGACCCAGTACTTC
CDR3aa: CAISPDGNVETQYF
abundance: .
d_gene: .
v_gene: TRBV10-3
j_gene: TRBJ2-5

CDR3nt: TGTGCCAGCAGCCCCCCCACGGTACTAGCGTACACAGATACGCAGTATTTT
CDR3aa: CASSPPTVLAYTDTQYF
abundance: .
d_gene: TRBD2
v_gene: TRBV14
j_gene: TRBJ2-3

CDR3nt: TGTGCCAGCAGCTTGAAGGGACGCGGCGGGGAGCTGTTTTTT
CDR3aa: CASSLKGRGGELFF
abundance: .
d_gene: .
v_gene: TRBV5-4
j_gene: TRBJ2-2

CDR3nt: TGTGCCAGCAGTATCGGGACAGGTCAAAATGAGCAGTTCTTC
CDR3aa: CASSIGTGQNEQFF
abundance: .
d_gene: TRBD1
v_gene: TRBV27
j_gene: TRBJ2-1

CDR3nt: TGTGCCAGCAGCTCGATGGGGGCCGGTGGCTACACCTTC
CDR3aa: CASSSMGAGGYTF
abundance: .
d_gene: .
v_gene: TRBV11-2
j_gene: TRBJ1-2

CDR3nt: TGTGCCAGCAGTACCTCGACAGGGGAGAATGGCTACACCTTC
CDR3aa: CASSTSTGENGYTF
abundance: .
d_gene: TRBD1
v_gene: TRBV7-3
j_gene: TRBJ1-2

CDR3nt: TGTGCCAGCAGTTTATCGATTTTAGCGGGGGCCTACGAGCAGTACTTC
CDR3aa: CASSLSILAGAYEQYF
abundance: .
d_gene: TRBD2
v_gene: TRBV27
j_gene: TRBJ2-7

CDR3nt: TGCAGCGGATCGGACACAGGGGGAGGGGGAGAGACCCAGTACTTC
CDR3aa: CSGSDTGGGGETQYF
abundance: .
d_gene: .
v_gene: TRBV29-1
j_gene: TRBJ2-5

CDR3nt: TGCGCCAGCAGCTTGGATGTGACCGGGGAGCTGTTTTTT
CDR3aa: CASSLDVTGELFF
abundance: .
d_gene: .
v_gene: TRBV5-1
j_gene: TRBJ2-2

CDR3nt: TGTGCCAGCAGTTTGAAACAATCCGGGACACAAAAAAAGGGCAAAAACATTCAGTACTTC
CDR3aa: CASSLKQSGTQKKGKNIQYF
abundance: .
d_gene: .
v_gene: TRBV27
j_gene: TRBJ2-4

CDR3nt: TGCGCCAGCAGCTCGGAAATAGGGAGGGGGGCAGAGACCCAGTACTTC
CDR3aa: CASSSEIGRGAETQYF
abundance: .
d_gene: .
v_gene: TRBV5-1
j_gene: TRBJ2-5

CDR3nt: TGTGCCAGTGCGGCTAGCGGGAGGCAAGATACGCAGTATTTT
CDR3aa: CASAASGRQDTQYF
abundance: .
d_gene: TRBD2
v_gene: TRBV9
j_gene: TRBJ2-3

CDR3nt: TGTGCCAGCAGTTGGGGTGGGGCAGGAGATGGCTACACCTTC
CDR3aa: CASSWGGAGDGYTF
abundance: .
d_gene: .
v_gene: TRBV28
j_gene: TRBJ1-2

CDR3nt: TGCGCCAGCAGCTTGAGCCAGCCAGATACGCAGTATTTT
CDR3aa: CASSLSQPDTQYF
abundance: large
d_gene: .
v_gene: TRBV5-1
j_gene: TRBJ2-3

CDR3nt: TGCAGCGTTGGGGGTCTGGCGGGGGACCTCAATCAGCCCCAGCATTTT
CDR3aa: CSVGGLAGDLNQPQHF
abundance: .
d_gene: .
v_gene: TRBV29-1
j_gene: TRBJ1-5

CDR3nt: TGTGCCTGGAGTCAGGAGACCCAGTACTTC
CDR3aa: CAWSQETQYF
abundance: few
d_gene: .
v_gene: TRBV30
j_gene: TRBJ2-5

CDR3nt: TGTGCCAGCAGCCTCCGCGGGTCCGCCTTTGGGGCCAACGTCCTGACTTTC
CDR3aa: CASSLRGSAFGANVLTF
abundance: .
d_gene: .
v_gene: TRBV21-1
j_gene: TRBJ2-6

CDR3nt: TGCGCCAGCAAGGGTAGACAGGGGGCATACAGCTACACCTTC
CDR3aa: CASKGRQGAYSYTF
abundance: few
d_gene: TRBD1
v_gene: TRBV5-1
j_gene: TRBJ1-2

CDR3nt: TGTGCCAGCAGCGCTGAGCTGGCGACAACAGATACGCAGTATTTT
CDR3aa: CASSAELATTDTQYF
abundance: .
d_gene: .
v_gene: TRBV9
j_gene: TRBJ2-3

CDR3nt: TGTGCCAGCAGCTTAGTGGTTAGGACTCTTCAGGATGGCACCGGGGAGCTGTTTTTT
CDR3aa: CASSLVVRTLQDGTGELFF
abundance: once
d_gene: .
v_gene: TRBV7-8
j_gene: TRBJ2-2

CDR3nt: TGTGCCATCAGTGAGTCGGGACGTATCTACAATGAGCAGTTCTTC
CDR3aa: CAISESGRIYNEQFF
abundance: once
d_gene: .
v_gene: TRBV10-3
j_gene: TRBJ2-1

CDR3nt: TGTGCCAGCTCACCGAACATCGACAGTCCCAATGGCTACACCTTC
CDR3aa: CASSPNIDSPNGYTF
abundance: .
d_gene: .
v_gene: TRBV18
j_gene: TRBJ1-2

CDR3nt: TGCGCCAGCAGCTTGGCCATTAATCGACAGATACCTAAGAACACTGAAGCTTTCTTT
CDR3aa: CASSLAINRQIPKNTEAFF
abundance: .
d_gene: .
v_gene: TRBV5-1
j_gene: TRBJ1-1

CDR3nt: TGCGCCAGCAGTGGAGCGGGGGGGCGGGAGCTCAATGAGCAGTTCTTC
CDR3aa: CASSGAGGRELNEQFF
abundance: .
d_gene: TRBD2
v_gene: TRBV10-1
j_gene: TRBJ2-1

CDR3nt: TGTGCCAGCAGCCAAGGAGACCTACCCCGCGGGAGATCGCCGATCTACGAGCAGTACTTC
CDR3aa: CASSQGDLPRGRSPIYEQYF
abundance: .
d_gene: TRBD2
v_gene: TRBV4-2
j_gene: TRBJ2-7

CDR3nt: TGCGCCAGCAGCGAAGGGGATCTAGGGGGCTACACCTTC
CDR3aa: CASSEGDLGGYTF
abundance: few
d_gene: .
v_gene: TRBV5-1
j_gene: TRBJ1-2

CDR3nt: TGTGCCAGCAGAGAAGAGACCCAGTACTTC
CDR3aa: CASREETQYF
abundance: .
d_gene: .
v_gene: TRBV2
j_gene: TRBJ2-5

CDR3nt: TGTGCCAGCAGCTCGGGGGTGACCCCCGGGGAGCTGTTTTTT
CDR3aa: CASSSGVTPGELFF
abundance: few
d_gene: .
v_gene: TRBV28
j_gene: TRBJ2-2

CDR3nt: TGTGCCAGCAGGAACAGCGAGCCGGGAGAGACCCAGTACTTC
CDR3aa: CASRNSEPGETQYF
abundance: .
d_gene: .
v_gene: TRBV27
j_gene: TRBJ2-5

CDR3nt: TGCGCCAGCAGCCGGGACCAGGCCGGGGAGCTGTTTTTT
CDR3aa: CASSRDQAGELFF
abundance: once
d_gene: .
v_gene: TRBV10-1
j_gene: TRBJ2-2

CDR3nt: TGTGCCAGTAGTTACCGTGGGACAGAGCAGTTCTTC
CDR3aa: CASSYRGTEQFF
abundance: .
d_gene: .
v_gene: TRBV19
j_gene: TRBJ2-1

CDR3nt: TGTGCCAGTACCTCAGGGGTGAATGAAAAACTGTTTTTT
CDR3aa: CASTSGVNEKLFF
abundance: .
d_gene: .
v_gene: TRBV19
j_gene: TRBJ1-4

CDR3nt: TGTGCCAGCAGCTCCGCGACAGACCAAGAGACCCAGTACTTC
CDR3aa: CASSSATDQETQYF
abundance: large
d_gene: .
v_gene: TRBV13
j_gene: TRBJ2-5

CDR3nt: TGTGCCAGCAGCAAAAAGGACTCAACTGCCGACAATGAGCAGTTCTTC
CDR3aa: CASSKKDSTADNEQFF
abundance: few
d_gene: .
v_gene: TRBV21-1
j_gene: TRBJ2-1

CDR3nt: TGTGCCAGCAGCTTAATCGGGGCCTCCACACGGGCTTTCTTT
CDR3aa: CASSLIGASTRAFF
abundance: .
d_gene: .
v_gene: TRBV7-9
j_gene: TRBJ1-1

CDR3nt: TGTGCCAGCAGCTTGGCGGGAGACCTTATCGAGCAGTACTTC
CDR3aa: CASSLAGDLIEQYF
abundance: .
d_gene: TRBD2
v_gene: TRBV11-2
j_gene: TRBJ2-7

CDR3nt: TGTGCCAGCAGTTTGGGACTGCGTTCGGGGAACACCGGGGAGCTGTTTTTT
CDR3aa: CASSLGLRSGNTGELFF
abundance: .
d_gene: .
v_gene: TRBV28
j_gene: TRBJ2-2

CDR3nt: TGTGCCAGCAGCGTCCGACAGGAGAACACTGAAGCTTTCTTT
CDR3aa: CASSVRQENTEAFF
abundance: .
d_gene: .
v_gene: TRBV9
j_gene: TRBJ1-1

CDR3nt: TGTGCCAGCAGCCGGGGGGGAGTCGGCGGGGAGCTGTTTTTT
CDR3aa: CASSRGGVGGELFF
abundance: .
d_gene: TRBD2
v_gene: TRBV5-4
j_gene: TRBJ2-2

CDR3nt: TGTGCCAGCAGTGTTAATCCGGGACTAGCGGGAGGAGGGGGCACAGATACGCAGTATTTT
CDR3aa: CASSVNPGLAGGGGTDTQYF
abundance: .
d_gene: TRBD2
v_gene: TRBV28
j_gene: TRBJ2-3

CDR3nt: TGCAGCTTAATGACAGGGGGCTCCGGGGAGCTGTTTTTT
CDR3aa: CSLMTGGSGELFF
abundance: .
d_gene: TRBD1
v_gene: TRBV29-1
j_gene: TRBJ2-2

CDR3nt: TGTGCCTGGGGTGGCACAGATACGCAGTATTTT
CDR3aa: CAWGGTDTQYF
abundance: .
d_gene: .
v_gene: TRBV30
j_gene: TRBJ2-3

CDR3nt: TGTGCCAGCAGTTACCCAAGCGGGAGTGTCAATGAGCAGTTCTTC
CDR3aa: CASSYPSGSVNEQFF
abundance: once
d_gene: TRBD2
v_gene: TRBV6-6
j_gene: TRBJ2-1

CDR3nt: TGTGCCAGTAGCGTGACAGGGGCGTCAAATGAAAAACTGTTTTTT
CDR3aa: CASSVTGASNEKLFF
abundance: .
d_gene: TRBD1
v_gene: TRBV19
j_gene: TRBJ1-4

CDR3nt: TGTGCCAGCAGTTCCCGGCGGGACACTGAAGCTTTCTTT
CDR3aa: CASSSRRDTEAFF
abundance: once
d_gene: .
v_gene: TRBV7-9
j_gene: TRBJ1-1

CDR3nt: TGTGCCAGCACTACCTCCGGGACAGTCTCCTACGAGCAGTACTTC
CDR3aa: CASTTSGTVSYEQYF
abundance: few
d_gene: TRBD1
v_gene: TRBV28
j_gene: TRBJ2-7

CDR3nt: TGTGCCAGCAGTTTCCGAGGGACAGGGCGTAGCAATCAGCCCCAGCATTTT
CDR3aa: CASSFRGTGRSNQPQHF
abundance: .
d_gene: TRBD1
v_gene: TRBV28
j_gene: TRBJ1-5

CDR3nt: TGTGCCAGCGTAGAGACGGCCGGGCGTAGCAGTGGCTACACCTTC
CDR3aa: CASVETAGRSSGYTF
abundance: .
d_gene: .
v_gene: TRBV27
j_gene: TRBJ1-2

CDR3nt: TGTGCCAGCAGCTTTATTCCCGGGGGGGAGACCCAGTACTTC
CDR3aa: CASSFIPGGETQYF
abundance: .
d_gene: TRBD2
v_gene: TRBV7-2
j_gene: TRBJ2-5

CDR3nt: TGTGCCAGCAGCGAACCCCCTTTAGCGGGAACCTACAATGAGCAGTTCTTC
CDR3aa: CASSEPPLAGTYNEQFF
abundance: .
d_gene: TRBD2
v_gene: TRBV7-6
j_gene: TRBJ2-1